This TCR beta chain was sequenced for a study of CD8 T cells in ankylosing spondylitis. Study observations and caveats: Reportedly, matched ankylosing spondylitis synovial fluid was significantly enriched for disease-linked clones. The study identified a TCR beta motif of several highly homologous variants that appeared characteristic of ankylosing spondylitis blood. Previously reported in reactive arthritis synovial fluid and blood were some of the motif variants.

TCRdb reprocessed the 5' RACE reads via MiXCR and lists one record per CDR3 protein. The sample lists 380,000 or so distinct CDR3 sequences, 20% to 25% occurring once. As for this clonotype: Its antigen is still unknown.

The CDR3 spans 12 residues. V shed 3 bases and J shed 6 bases, with 12 bases lying between them. CDR1 is SQVTM and CDR2 is ANQGSEA in the germline V gene. Sequenced: blood, either unsorted or a sorted T cell fraction (not recorded which). The chain combines TRBV29-1 with TRBJ2-7, with unresolved D. The TCR comes from a male donor with ankylosing spondylitis or in good health (not recorded which). The CDR3 nucleotides read TGCAGCGTTGACGGTGGGCGAGGCGAGCAGTACTTC. Encoded protein: CSVDGGRGEQYF.